This entry concerns a single T cell receptor (beta chain). This clonotype was counted ten times or more. Its antigen is not yet known. The sample holds no much larger clone one base away, and base qualities are not on file. Receptor amplification or capture employed PCR. The instrument was an Illumina HiSeq 4000. Bulk TCR libraries were generated as previously described, with the TCR primers listed in Table S5 used. Purification of total RNA was performed with the Qiagen AllPrep DNA/RNA kit. Before analysis, reads from multiple sequencing runs of one library were combined. In the paper's pipeline: Reads were retained only if the reads had an exact TCR constant sequence, and the retained reads were trimmed to 150 nt and grouped according to their 12-nt molecular barcodes. Reads within each barcode group were sub-clustered using a 15% Levenshtein threshold, and quality-weighted consensus sequences were constructed for each RNA molecule. Non-functional sequences were excluded, and lower-count sequences lying one edit away from another sequence were also excluded. On the basis of fitting two negative binomial distributions, barcode sub-clusters with fewer than 20% of the maximum read count were discarded. The public reads were run again by TCRdb, first through fastp at Q25 and then through MiXCR, and only productive beta chains were kept. One record per CDR3 amino acid sequence lists the most common genes and DNA. In this record, the V and J calls reflect TCRdb's handling and not the investigators' own analysis. This sample comprises 60,000 to 80,000 distinct CDR3 sequences, less than 20% of them detected only once. The ten biggest clones cover about 1.6% of the sample.

The sample is drawn from a study of molecular identifiers for immune sequencing clone quantification listed by TCRdb under 2018. General notes on the study: For a replicate experiment, RNA from approximately 20,000 or 100,000 naive CD8 T cells was divided into five aliquots, of which four were sequenced. CD8 T cells were used in a methods study to benchmark molecular-identifier clustering-based TCR repertoire sequencing (MIDCIRS) and TCR RNA copy counting.

Trimming removed 3 bases from V and 9 bases from J, leaving 16 bases between the germline ends. CDR1 SGHDT and CDR2 YYEEEE are derived from the germline V gene. Inclusive of the bounding cysteine and phenylalanine, the CDR3 is 13 residues long. Only the CDR3 region is kept as DNA, spanning 39 bases read in frame from base 1. The research as a whole found: Highly expanded clone sizes could be underestimated because identical TCR molecules may share a barcode. Spiked-in Jurkat TCR RNA equivalent to a single cell was reported to be detectable even among over 800,000 naive CD8 T cells. Spiked-in Jurkat TCR RNA (approximately 10 copies' worth), which is not part of the donor repertoire, was contained in the naive libraries. In CMV-specific effector cells, over 99% of molecules were held by clones above 20 RNA copies, whereas under 1% of molecules were held by such clones in naive cells. Without barcode sub-clustering, chimeric consensus sequences inflated TCR diversity; chimeras reached as high as 47%. Modeling estimated roughly 3 recovered TCR RNA copies per cell, compared with about ten by digital PCR, which implies 30% to 35% capture efficiency.

Libraries of naive CD8 T cells were generated from around 20,000 to 1,000,000 sorted cells, with 10%, 30% or 50% of the purified RNA used. Naive CD8 T cells were FACS-sorted as CD8+CD4-CCR7+CD45RA+ on a BD FACSAria II into RLT Plus buffer. Around 10 TCR copies' worth of Jurkat RNA were spiked into roughly 17,000-1,100,000 naive CD8 T cell samples to test detection sensitivity. CD8 T cells were enriched using RosetteSep CD8+ T Cell Enrichment Cocktail and Ficoll-Paque, and the enriched cells then underwent ACK red cell lysis. Sequencing was carried out using naive CD8+ T cells from blood, with Jurkat cell RNA spiked in. This sample's cell subset or site label indicates: FACS-sorted CD8+CD4-CCR7+CD45RA+ naive T cells. The clonotype comes from a human donor in good health. Some libraries in this study had Jurkat cell RNA spiked in. Here the chain combines TRBV5-6 and TRBJ2-7; the D segment is perhaps TRBD1 or TRBD2, each sharing 5 matched bases. This receptor has the CDR3 CASSSGLTWGQYF. The sequenced DNA is TGTGCCAGCAGCTCGGGGCTTACATGGGGGCAGTACTTC.